This T cell receptor (beta chain) comes out of a study of identical twins. A single record per CDR3 protein comes from TCRdb applying MiXCR to the 5' RACE reads. The sample lists 1.5 million to 2 million distinct CDR3 sequences, about 32% occurring once. The germline gives CDR1 DFQATT, CDR2 SNEGSKA (reference sequence). This CDR3 has 14 residues. This clonotype originated in a newborn girl in good health. This chain connects TRBV20-1 to TRBJ2-1; no clear D. The J call may be incorrect, as the DNA end agrees better with TRBJ2-7. Sequenced material: cord blood. The CDR3 protein is CSARDLGSYNEQYF. In DNA, the CDR3 is TGCAGTGCTAGGGACCTAGGATCCTACAATGAGCAGTACTTC.